The clone carrying this T cell receptor beta chain was seen a single time. What it binds is not known. This sample is drawn from a study of T cell responses to AZD1222 COVID-19 vaccine. Germline-derived CDR1 and CDR2 are SGDLS and YYNGEE. This CDR3 comprises 14 residues. V gave up 4 bases and J gave up 7 bases, with 15 bases separating them. TCRdb keeps only in-frame clones here, not all; method: immunoSEQ multiplex PCR. The repertoire holds more than 95,000 clones, with 75% to 90% as singletons. The study's findings and limits: At baseline, just 6 or 7 AZD1222 recipients tested seropositive.

This sequence originates from an adult who received the AZD1222 COVID-19 vaccine. The chain recombines TRBV9 with TRBJ1-5; D is uncertain. The sample was peripheral blood, taken 28 days after the second AZD1222 dose. CDR3 residues: CASSPDGGGQPQHF. In DNA, the CDR3 is TGTGCCAGCAGCCCGGACGGCGGTGGCCAGCCCCAGCATTTT.